This T cell receptor (beta chain) stems from a study of cytomegalovirus exposure and HLA in healthy donors. Turning to the study itself: Assignment to the Caucasian-associated ancestry cluster applied to 81% of the approximately 400 genotyped donors.

Primers for the PCR totalled 60 Vbeta and 13 Jbeta. Some clones are missing from TCRdb's copy, which holds only in-frame ones; the method was immunoSEQ multiplex PCR. The profile shows 110,000 to 150,000 clones, around two thirds of them singletons. Comments on this clone: The antigen remains undetermined.

Germline CDR1 PRHDT, CDR2 FYEKMQ (reference sequence). Deletions cut 5 bases from V and 6 bases from J, with 8 bases between. The CDR3 spans 12 residues. Notes on the study in general: Most of the CMV-associated TCR beta chains (in a later analysis) appeared to be HLA-restricted. Per a later analysis, HLA-associated TCR beta chains showed more clonal expansion than other, equally common TCR beta chains.

This chain links TRBV13 with TRBJ1-5; D gene ambiguous. Sequencing used PBMCs. The source of this sequence is a man between 18 and 29 years old in good health and CMV-seropositive. CDR3 residues: CASSLRGQPQHF. As DNA, the CDR3 is TGTGCCAGCAGCCTCCGGGGTCAGCCCCAGCATTTT. Looking up the rest from reference TRBV13 and TRBJ1-5 gives the full variable domain: AAGVIQSPRHLIKEKRETATLKCYPIPRHDTVYWYQQGPGQDPQFLISFYEKMQSDKGSIPDRFSAQQFSDYHSELNMSSLELGDSALYFCASSLRGQPQHFGDGTRLSIL.